Listed here are 2 T cell receptor beta chains from one sample, sequenced in a study of blood T cells in healthy people across ages. A second PCR of roughly 7 to 11 cycles used a sample-barcoded 5' primer and a J-beta primer mix. TCRdb reprocessed the 5' RACE reads via MiXCR and lists one record per CDR3 protein. Of some 930,000 distinct CDR3 sequences listed, about 27% are singletons. A further study also used this sample, focusing on T cells of mothers and their children.

The source material was blood. The receptors come from a woman aged 40 to 50 in good health.

The chain employs TRBV3-1 and TRBJ1-5; D is ambiguous. Trimming pared 4 bases from V and 8 bases from J, leaving 12 bases between. This CDR3 contains 13 residues. Per the germline V gene, CDR1 is LGHDT and CDR2 is YNNKEL (reference sequence). This chain's CDR3 is CASSPFTREPQHF. DNA of the CDR3: TGTGCCAGCAGCCCGTTCACACGGGAGCCCCAGCATTTT.

Comments on this clonotype: A read error may explain this, as a much larger clone is one base away. This chain links TRBV29-1 with TRBJ2-1, with 8 bases that match TRBD2. Germline lookup yields CDR1 SQVTM and CDR2 ANQGSEA. The CDR3 length is 13 residues. The DNA of the CDR3 is TGCAGCGTTGCCCCGGGAGGGCTCAATGAGCGGTTCTTC. Protein: CSVAPGGLNERFF.